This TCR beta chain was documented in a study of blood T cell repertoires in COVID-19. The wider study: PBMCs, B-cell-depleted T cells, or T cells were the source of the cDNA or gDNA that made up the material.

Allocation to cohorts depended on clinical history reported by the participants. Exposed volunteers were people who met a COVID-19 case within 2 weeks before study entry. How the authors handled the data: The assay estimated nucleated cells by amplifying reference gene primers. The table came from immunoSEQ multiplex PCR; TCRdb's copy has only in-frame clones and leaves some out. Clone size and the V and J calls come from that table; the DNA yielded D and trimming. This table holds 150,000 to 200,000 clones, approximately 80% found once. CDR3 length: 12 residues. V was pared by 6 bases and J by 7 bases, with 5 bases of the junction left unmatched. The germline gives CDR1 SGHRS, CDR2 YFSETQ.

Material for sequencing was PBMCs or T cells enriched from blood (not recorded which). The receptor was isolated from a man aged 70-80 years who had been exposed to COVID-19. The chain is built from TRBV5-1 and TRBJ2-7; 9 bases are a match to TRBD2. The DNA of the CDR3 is TGCGCCAGCAAAGTAGCGGGGGAGGAGCAGTACTTC. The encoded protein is CASKVAGEEQYF.